The 6 T cell receptor beta chains listed next were all sequenced from one sample in a study of T cell repertoires in cytomegalovirus infection. The antigens for these receptors are not known. TCRdb processed the reads anew with MiXCR; each CDR3 protein has one entry. Of 700,000 to 850,000 distinct CDR3 sequences listed, approximately 32% are singletons. Here the sequenced sample was cultured CD8+ T cells from PBMCs, taken from culture after CMV antigen stimulation. Source of these receptors: a human donor in good health (CMV status not recorded). Some clones in this sample may be carry-over from other donors' samples.

J is TRBJ1-2 and V is TRBV4-1, with D tentatively TRBD1 (6 bases). The CDR3 loop spans 16 amino acids. Germline lookup yields CDR1 MGHRA and CDR2 YSYEKL. V lost 0 bases to trimming and J lost 8 bases, with 19 bases between them. The CDR3 coding sequence is TGCGCCAGCAGCCAAGATCGGAGGGGGGACGACACGGGCTACACCTTC. Protein: CASSQDRRGDDTGYTF.

This clonotype was recorded a few times. The V call is TRBV12-3 or TRBV12-4, the J call TRBJ2-2, with D perhaps being TRBD1 or TRBD2 (5 bases each). The CDR3 contains 16 residues. V lost 5 bases to trimming and J lost 1 base, with 14 bases between them. The CDR3 nucleotides are TGTGCCAGCAGTCCCGTCCTGGGGGAGAACACCGGGGAGCTGTTTTTT. It encodes CASSPVLGENTGELFF.

This clonotype occurred many times. The rearrangement uses TRBV27 and TRBJ1-5, with no clear D. This CDR3 has 14 residues. In germline, CDR1 is MNHEY, CDR2 SMNVEV (reference sequence). V gave up 5 bases and J gave up 2 bases, with 10 bases separating them. CDR3 loop: CASSPGVGNQPQHF. CDR3 DNA: TGTGCCAGCAGTCCGGGTGTTGGCAATCAGCCCCAGCATTTT.

This rearrangement joins TRBV20-1 to TRBJ1-4; a weak D match, TRBD1 (5 bases). CDR3 length: 16 amino acids. The V gene's germline CDR1 is DFQATT and CDR2 SNEGSKA (reference sequence). V was shortened by 0 bases and J by 8 bases, with 19 bases between the two germline ends. CDR3 DNA sequence: TGCAGTGCTAGAGATGCTTCAGGGTTGAGGTGGGAAAAACTGTTTTTT. This translates into CSARDASGLRWEKLFF.

The chain recombines TRBV20-1 with TRBJ1-2; TRBD1 agrees at 9 bases. Germline V gene lookup returns CDR1 DFQATT and CDR2 SNEGSKA (reference sequence). There are 14 residues in the CDR3. V dropped 0 bases and J dropped 6; count of bases not matched to a gene: 5. The CDR3 DNA is TGCAGTGCTAGAGAGCCGGGACAGGGCCATGGCTACACCTTC. Its translation is CSAREPGQGHGYTF.

The sample holds a few counts of this clonotype. The gene calls are TRBV2 and TRBJ2-7; TRBD1 aligns across 8 bases. Germline CDR1 SNHLY, CDR2 FYNNEI. This CDR3 is 15 amino acids long. The trim removed 1 base at V and 1 base at J, leaving 3 bases unmatched. CDR3 sequence: CASSEEGQGSYEQYF. CDR3 DNA sequence: TGTGCCAGCAGTGAAGAAGGACAGGGATCCTACGAGCAGTACTTC.